This TCR beta chain was recorded in a study of T cells in Graves' hyperthyroidism and ophthalmopathy. The CDR3 totals 15 residues. V shed 2 bases and J 5 bases; nucleotides not matched to a gene: 7. The germline V gene has CDR1 SGHDN and CDR2 FVKESK. The study excluded patients with uncontrolled infection, other autoimmune disease, pregnancy or lactation. Orbital computed tomography, thyroid ultrasound, serum thyroxine and TRAb, and clinical symptoms together informed the diagnoses. RNA transcripts gave rise to amplified TCR beta CDR3 regions. An initial round of RT-PCR targeting the TCR CDR3 relied on the HTBI primer set. TCRdb re-called the multiplex PCR reads with MiXCR, one entry per CDR3 protein. Among about 640,000 distinct CDR3 sequences listed, less than 25% were seen once.

This receptor was taken from a man younger than 45 with Graves' ophthalmopathy. J is TRBJ2-5 and V is TRBV14; 8 nucleotides align to TRBD2. The sample was blood. Here the CDR3 DNA reads TGTGCCAGCAGCCAATTTAGCGGGGTCCTTGAGACCCAGTACTTC. This translates into CASSQFSGVLETQYF.